The present T cell receptor beta chain was sequenced within a study of blood T cells in healthy people across ages. The germline CDR1 and CDR2 sequences are DFQATT and SNEGSKA (reference sequence). This CDR3 has 15 residues. J was trimmed by 6 bases and V by 2 bases; bases with no gene match: 8. This clonotype came up many times. Through a sample-barcoded 5' primer and a J-beta primer mix, a second PCR was run for 7 to 11 cycles. A single record per CDR3 protein comes from TCRdb applying MiXCR to the 5' RACE reads. The top ten hold around a fifth of the sample, which has some 710,000 distinct CDR3 sequences, approximately 21% seen once.

The receptor's source is a man in his 70s in good health. Sequenced: blood. The gene calls are TRBV20-1 and TRBJ2-1; 9 positions match TRBD2. In DNA, the CDR3 is TGCAGTGCTAGAATCGGGACTAGCTTTGTCAATGAGCAGTTCTTC. Translation: CSARIGTSFVNEQFF.